The 17 T cell receptor beta chains below were found in one sample sequenced in a study of PD-L1 blockade in urothelial cancer. Time point specified: pretreatment peripheral blood. Assay: immunoSEQ multiplex PCR; the TCRdb copy retains only in-frame clones and omits some. The sample comprises tens of thousands of clones, roughly 90% of which are singletons, and 1.6% rests with the top ten. Specimen: PBMCs, collected around atezolizumab (anti-PD-L1) treatment. Receptors originate from a man aged 55 to 70 with urothelial cancer.

V is TRBV19 and J is TRBJ2-7; a possible D gene is TRBD2 (6 bases). V was cut by 1 base and J by 6 bases, with 10 bases left in between. The germline V gene has CDR1 LNHDA and CDR2 SQIVND (reference sequence). The CDR3 has 13 amino acids. The CDR3 DNA sequence: TGTGCCAGTAGTATAGTGGCGGGGATCGAGCAGTACTTC. It codes for CASSIVAGIEQYF.

The rearrangement uses TRBV5-6 and TRBJ2-1, with 7 nucleotides matching TRBD2. V shed 2 bases, J shed 7 bases, and the junction held 3 bases outside the gene matches. The CDR3 totals 13 residues. Germline CDR1 SGHDT, CDR2 YYEEEE. The CDR3 reads CASSLWGGNEQFF. CDR3 coding DNA: TGTGCCAGCAGCTTATGGGGGGGTAATGAGCAGTTCTTC.

The chain combines TRBV30 with TRBJ1-1, with 7 bases that match TRBD1. Trimming at V came to 3 bases and at J to 1 base, leaving 11 bases not matched to a gene. Germline values: CDR1 GTSNPN, CDR2 SVGIG (reference sequence). This CDR3 is built from 16 residues. The CDR3 DNA follows: TGTGCCTGGAGGGTTGGAACAGGGGCTTCGAACACTGAAGCTTTCTTT. As protein: CAWRVGTGASNTEAFF.

CDR3 in amino acids: CASSGYGQGVSYEQYF. CDR3 nucleotides: TGTGCCAGCAGTGGGTATGGACAGGGGGTCTCCTACGAGCAGTACTTC. The genes are TRBV2 and TRBJ2-7; TRBD1 matches at 10 bases. Germline assignment: CDR1 SNHLY and CDR2 FYNNEI. CDR3 length equals 16 residues. V was clipped by 4 bases and J by 0 bases; unmatched bases: 6.

About this clone: The CDR3 does not end in the conserved phenylalanine or tryptophan, so this is likely a read error. This CDR3 reads CASSEWLGASYEQYL. CDR3 bases: TGTGCCAGCAGTGAATGGTTGGGGGCTTCCTACGAGCAGTACCTC. The chain employs TRBV6-1 and TRBJ2-7; D is perhaps TRBD1 (6 bases). Germline loops: CDR1 MNHNS, CDR2 SASEGT. The V and J ends lost 2 bases and 1 base respectively, with 12 bases between them. The CDR3 loop spans 15 amino acids.

This clone has a single count. This rearrangement joins TRBV9 to TRBJ2-7; D might be TRBD1 (7 bases). The CDR3 is made up of 15 amino acids. Trimming pared 3 bases from V and 9 bases from J, leaving 22 bases between. Germline V gene lookup returns CDR1 SGDLS and CDR2 YYNGEE. CDR3 bases: TGTGCCAGCAGCGCAGAACAGGGGTGGGGGGAAGTGCAGTACTTC. Its protein product is CASSAEQGWGEVQYF.

CDR3 DNA: TGCGCCAGCAGCCTTGGCGGGAACACTGAAGCTTTCTTT. Amino acids: CASSLGGNTEAFF. This chain joins TRBV4-1 and TRBJ1-1; D uncertain. Germline V gene lookup returns CDR1 MGHRA and CDR2 YSYEKL. V was pared by 4 bases and J by 1 base, with 7 bases between. This CDR3 contains 13 residues.

The J gene is TRBJ2-2, the V gene TRBV5-1; TRBD1 matches at 8 bases. The V and J ends lost 4 bases and 5 bases, in that order; junction bases with no gene match: 4. CDR1 and CDR2 (germline): SGHRS, YFSETQ. The CDR3 is made up of 14 amino acids. The CDR3 DNA follows: TGCGCCAGCAGCCCAGGACAGGGTACCGGGGAGCTGTTTTTT. This sequence encodes CASSPGQGTGELFF.

The rearrangement links TRBV14 to TRBJ2-1; a possible D gene is TRBD2 (6 bases). V was trimmed by 4 bases and J by 6 bases, leaving 10 bases between them. Germline V gene data show CDR1 as SGHDN and CDR2 as FVKESK. The CDR3 contains 13 residues. CDR3 sequence reads: CASSPRLVNEQFF. The CDR3 DNA is TGTGCCAGCAGCCCCCGACTAGTCAATGAGCAGTTCTTC. Combining the CDR3 with reference TRBV14 and TRBJ2-1 gives the whole variable domain EAGVTQFPSHSVIEKGQTVTLRCDPISGHDNLYWYRRVMGKEIKFLLHFVKESKQDESGMPNNRFLAERTGGTYSTLKVQPAELEDSGVYFCASSPRLVNEQFFGPGTRLTVL.

The chain recombines TRBV4-1 with TRBJ1-4; D is uncertain. The CDR3 contains 16 residues. Trimming took 0 bases from V and 0 from J, leaving 8 bases between them. Germline-derived CDR1 and CDR2 are MGHRA and YSYEKL. In DNA, the CDR3 is TGCGCCAGCAGCCAAGACCTCGCAGCAACTAATGAAAAACTGTTTTTT. It specifies CASSQDLAATNEKLFF.

This clone was observed a handful of times. V gene TRBV30 combines with J gene TRBJ2-7, with 9 nucleotides matching TRBD1. In germline, CDR1 is GTSNPN, CDR2 SVGIG (reference sequence). V gave up 4 bases and J gave up 3 bases; unmatched junction bases: 4. The CDR3 is 13 amino acids. CDR3: CAWNRQGGYEQYF. The CDR3 region has the DNA TGTGCCTGGAACCGACAGGGGGGCTACGAGCAGTACTTC. The variable domain in full, with the rest retrieved from reference TRBV30 and TRBJ2-7, is SQTIHQWPATLVQPVGSPLSLECTVEGTSNPNLYWYRQAAGRGLQLLFYSVGIGQISSEVPQNLSASRPQDRQFILSSKKLLLSDSGFYLCAWNRQGGYEQYFGPGTRLTVT.

This clone was seen a few times. The chain joins TRBV2 to TRBJ2-1; no clear D. V lost 4 bases to trimming and J lost 5 bases, with 3 bases between them. Germline loops: CDR1 SNHLY, CDR2 FYNNEI. The CDR3 runs to 11 residues. The CDR3: CASSADNEQFF. DNA of the CDR3: TGTGCCAGCAGTGCAGACAATGAGCAGTTCTTC.

The rearrangement links TRBV27 to TRBJ1-2; 7 bases are a match to TRBD1. CDR1 is MNHEY, CDR2 SMNVEV, per germline (reference sequence). This CDR3 has 13 amino acids. J lost 8 bases, V lost 2 bases, and 5 bases had no gene match. The CDR3 DNA is TGTGCCAGCAGTTTAACGACAGGGATCGGCTACACCTTC. Translated, it gives CASSLTTGIGYTF.

The chain carries TRBV4-1 and TRBJ2-7, with 8 bases lining up with TRBD2. CDR3 size: 14 residues. The trim removed 4 bases at V and 3 bases at J, leaving 5 bases unmatched. Germline CDR1 MGHRA, CDR2 YSYEKL. CDR3 residues: CASSPGTRIYEQYF. CDR3 nucleotides: TGCGCCAGCAGCCCTGGGACTAGAATCTACGAGCAGTACTTC.

The V gene is TRBV7-2, the J gene TRBJ2-7, with D hard to call. The CDR3 is 13 amino acids. Trimming pared 5 bases from V and 3 bases from J, leaving 11 bases between. Germline loops: CDR1 SGHTA, CDR2 FQGNSA. The CDR3 here is CASSLPSSYEQYF. DNA of the CDR3: TGTGCCAGCAGCCTACCGAGTAGCTACGAGCAGTACTTC.

The V call is TRBV28, the J call TRBJ2-2, with 7 bases matching TRBD2. The CDR3 totals 16 residues. V was clipped by 1 base and J by 0 bases; unmatched bases: 2. Germline lookup yields CDR1 MDHEN and CDR2 SYDVKM. Here the CDR3 DNA reads TGTGCCAGCAGTTTATTAAGCGGGGCGAACACCGGGGAGCTGTTTTTT. Protein product: CASSLLSGANTGELFF. Using reference TRBV28 and TRBJ2-2 for the parts outside the CDR3, the full variable domain is DVKVTQSSRYLVKRTGEKVFLECVQDMDHENMFWYRQDPGLGLRLIYFSYDVKMKEKGDIPEGYSVSREKKERFSLILESASTNQTSMYLCASSLLSGANTGELFFGEGSRLTVL.

The chain recombines TRBV4-2 with TRBJ2-7; a possible D gene is TRBD1 (6 bases). Trimming took 4 bases from V and 3 from J, leaving 13 bases between them. Germline V lookup: CDR1 LGHNA, CDR2 YNFKEQ. CDR3 length equals 14 residues. CDR3 amino acids: CASSPHREGYEQYF. In DNA, the CDR3 is TGTGCCAGCAGCCCTCACAGGGAAGGCTACGAGCAGTACTTC.